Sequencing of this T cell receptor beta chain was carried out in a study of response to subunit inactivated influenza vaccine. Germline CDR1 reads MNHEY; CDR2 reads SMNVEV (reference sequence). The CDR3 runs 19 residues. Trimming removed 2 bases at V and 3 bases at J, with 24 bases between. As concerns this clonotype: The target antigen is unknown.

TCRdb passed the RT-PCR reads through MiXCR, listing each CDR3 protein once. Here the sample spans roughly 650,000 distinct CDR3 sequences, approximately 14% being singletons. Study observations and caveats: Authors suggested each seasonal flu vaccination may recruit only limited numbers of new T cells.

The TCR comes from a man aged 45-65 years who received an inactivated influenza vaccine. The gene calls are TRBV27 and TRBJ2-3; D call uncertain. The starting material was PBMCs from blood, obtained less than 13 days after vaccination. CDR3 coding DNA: TGTGCCAGCAGTTTACTTCCTTTAGCACAGATATTAAATACAGATACGCAGTATTTT. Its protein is CASSLLPLAQILNTDTQYF.